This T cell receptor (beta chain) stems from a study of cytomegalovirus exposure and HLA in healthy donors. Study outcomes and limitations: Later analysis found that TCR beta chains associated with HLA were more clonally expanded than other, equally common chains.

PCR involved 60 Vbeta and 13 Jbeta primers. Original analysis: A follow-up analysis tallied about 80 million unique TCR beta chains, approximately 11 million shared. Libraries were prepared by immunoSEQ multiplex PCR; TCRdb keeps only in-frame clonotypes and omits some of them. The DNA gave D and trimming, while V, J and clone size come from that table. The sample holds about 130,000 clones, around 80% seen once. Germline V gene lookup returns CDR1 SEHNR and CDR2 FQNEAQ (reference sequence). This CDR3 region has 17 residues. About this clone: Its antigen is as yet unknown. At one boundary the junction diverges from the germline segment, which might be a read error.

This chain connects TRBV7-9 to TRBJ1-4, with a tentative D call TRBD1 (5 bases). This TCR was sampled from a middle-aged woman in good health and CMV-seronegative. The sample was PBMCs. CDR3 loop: CSSSLPSGGGVDEKLFF. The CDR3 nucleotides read TGTTCCAGCAGCTTACCCTCGGGAGGAGGGGTGGACGAAAAACTGTTTTTT.